The present T cell receptor beta chain was sequenced within a study of blood T cell repertoires in COVID-19. As for the study in general: Acute and convalescent COVID-19 samples came from the United States, Italy and Spain.

The age range of participants was about 18 to 100 years, with residence in about 25 US areas. Cohort placement rested on clinical history that participants reported themselves. Source study methods: Researchers report that nucleated cell counts were estimated from reference gene primer amplification. TCRdb's copy holds only in-frame clones and misses some; the assay was immunoSEQ multiplex PCR. The V and J calls and the clone size are those of that table, but D and trimming were determined from the DNA. The data show approximately 140,000 clones, roughly four fifths seen once. V shed 3 bases and J 2 bases; nucleotides not matched to a gene: 2. Germline V lookup: CDR1 KGHSH, CDR2 LQKENI. The CDR3 spans 14 residues. This clone came up once.

Sequenced input: PBMCs or T cells enriched from blood (not recorded which). The chain is built from TRBV18 and TRBJ2-3, with 7 bases lining up with TRBD2. This receptor was taken from a woman in her forties or fifties with acute COVID-19. In DNA form, the CDR3 reads TGTGCCAGCTCACCCGGGAGGTCCACAGATACGCAGTATTTT. Translated, it gives CASSPGRSTDTQYF.